This TCR beta chain was found in a study of circulating CD8 cells and anti-PD-1 response in melanoma. Using about 15 ng of total RNA, TCR libraries were made with the QIAseq Immune Repertoire TCR panel. MiXCR was run by TCRdb on the reads, yielding one entry per CDR3 protein. The table lists about 400 distinct CDR3 sequences, under 10% of them singletons. Relative to its sample, this clonotype is medium-sized. No antigen is known for it. Unmatched junction bases numbered 11, after V lost 6 bases and J lost 8 bases. This CDR3 has 15 residues. Sorting of live CD3+CD8+TCRalphabeta+ cells by PD-1 and/or TIGIT gave four subsets. Regarding the study as a whole: A small cohort with few responders supplied the baseline and M1 comparisons. The cohort mixed treatment-naive and previously treated patients.

The sequence was obtained from a human donor with melanoma. This material consisted of CD8+ T cells from PBMCs, taken at baseline or after one month of anti-PD-1 therapy (not recorded which). The chain carries TRBV12-3 or TRBV12-4 and TRBJ2-1; 9 nucleotides line up with TRBD2. The CDR3 DNA reads as TGTGCCAGCAGCCTTCTTGCGGGAGGGCCCCATGAGCAGTTCTTC. It specifies CASSLLAGGPHEQFF.